This entry is about one T cell receptor beta chain. The CDR3 loop spans 14 amino acids. V shed 0 bases and J shed 0 bases, with 6 bases lying between them. CDR1 and CDR2 from the germline V gene are SGHKS and YYEKEE (reference sequence). The sample is drawn from a study of OX40 agonist ivuxolimab in advanced cancers. If patients had autoimmune disease history or systemic immunosuppression, they were excluded. TCRdb's copy holds only in-frame clones and misses some; the assay was immunoSEQ multiplex PCR. The sample includes roughly 70,000 clones, 75% to 95% of them seen just once. The TCR originated in an adult with an advanced solid tumor such as melanoma, head and neck, liver or kidney cancer. Sequenced here: CD4+ or CD8+ T cells sorted from blood, sampled in a trial of the OX40 agonist ivuxolimab. The rearrangement uses TRBV5-5 and TRBJ1-1; D is undetermined. The CDR3 sequence: CASSLEQLNTEAFF. CDR3 sequence (DNA): TGTGCCAGCAGCTTGGAACAGTTGAACACTGAAGCTTTCTTT.